Shown below are 29 T cell receptor beta chains from a single sample sequenced in a study of blood T cell repertoires in COVID-19. TCRdb's table, derived via immunoSEQ multiplex PCR, lists solely in-frame clones and lacks some. The top ten clones hold around 3% of a sample with around 170,000 clones, roughly 90% of them seen once. The sequencing input was peripheral blood. The receptors here all came from a man in his 60s with acute or convalescent COVID-19.

CDR3 amino acids: CASRAGTGNTGELFF. The CDR3 nucleotides are TGCGCCAGCAGAGCCGGGACAGGGAACACCGGGGAGCTGTTTTTT. J is TRBJ2-2 and V is TRBV4-1; TRBD1 aligns across 8 bases. Germline CDR1 reads MGHRA; CDR2 reads YSYEKL. V was clipped by 6 bases and J by 1 base; unmatched bases: 4. The CDR3 consists of 15 residues.

The V and J genes are TRBV29-1 and TRBJ2-1; 9 nucleotides align to TRBD1. The ends lost 2 bases at V and 4 bases at J; junction bases unmatched: 6. Germline V CDR1 and CDR2: SQVTM, ANQGSEA. The CDR3 is 15 amino acids. CDR3: CSVEFRTGEYNEQFF. CDR3 coding DNA: TGCAGCGTTGAATTTAGGACAGGGGAATACAATGAGCAGTTCTTC.

A single count supports this clone. The chain is built from TRBV20-1 and TRBJ2-5; 9 nucleotides align to TRBD2. CDR1 is DFQATT and CDR2 is SNEGSKA in the germline V gene (reference sequence). V dropped 3 bases and J dropped 1; count of bases not matched to a gene: 6. The CDR3 loop spans 15 amino acids. In DNA form, the CDR3 reads TGCAGTGCTAGTGCCCTAGCGGGGAGCCAAGAGACCCAGTACTTC. Amino acid sequence: CSASALAGSQETQYF.

J is TRBJ2-2 and V is TRBV5-1; D is uncertain. Trimming took off 6 bases at V and 1 base at J, with 13 bases between the two ends. CDR1 and CDR2 from the germline V gene are SGHRS and YFSETQ. The CDR3 extends over 15 amino acids. This chain's CDR3 is CASTQVPENTGELFF. The CDR3 DNA is TGCGCCAGCACCCAGGTCCCTGAGAACACCGGGGAGCTGTTTTTT.

J is TRBJ1-1 and V is TRBV2, with 7 positions matching TRBD1. J gave up 8 bases and V 6 bases, and 6 bases lay outside the gene matches. Germline assignment: CDR1 SNHLY and CDR2 FYNNEI. CDR3 size: 12 residues. CDR3 in DNA: TGTGCCAGCAGCGACGACAGGGAAGAAGCTTTCTTT. Translating it yields CASSDDREEAFF.

This sequence joins TRBV2 and TRBJ1-6; perhaps TRBD1 as D (5 bases). Trimming shortened V by 5 bases and J by 7 bases, and 15 bases separated the two germline ends. Germline-derived CDR1 and CDR2 are SNHLY and FYNNEI. This CDR3 region has 15 residues. CDR3 in DNA: TGTGCCAGCAGTCCCCGCGGGGGGGGAAATTCACCCCTCCACTTT. Translation: CASSPRGGGNSPLHF.

This clone was seen once. CDR3 residues: CASSVRVDTGELFF. DNA for the CDR3: TGTGCCAGCAGCGTTAGAGTTGACACCGGGGAGCTGTTTTTT. The V gene is TRBV5-4, the J gene TRBJ2-2; D is undetermined. The CDR3 is 14 amino acids. Germline lookup yields CDR1 SGHNT and CDR2 YYREEE (reference sequence). V shed 4 bases and J shed 3 bases, with 10 bases lying between them.

V and J are TRBV5-1 and TRBJ2-2, with D maybe TRBD2 (5 bases). V was trimmed by 0 bases and J by 0 bases, leaving 9 bases between them. Germline lookup yields CDR1 SGHRS and CDR2 YFSETQ. This CDR3 spans 16 amino acids. CDR3 bases: TGCGCCAGCAGCTTGGACGGGGAGACGAACACCGGGGAGCTGTTTTTT. Its protein is CASSLDGETNTGELFF. The entire variable domain, with the rest obtained from reference TRBV5-1 and TRBJ2-2, is as follows: KAGVTQTPRYLIKTRGQQVTLSCSPISGHRSVSWYQQTPGQGLQFLFEYFSETQRNKGNFPGRFSGRQFSNSRSEMNVSTLELGDSALYLCASSLDGETNTGELFFGEGSRLTVL.

J is TRBJ1-2 and V is TRBV13; TRBD1 aligns across 7 bases. Germline V gene data show CDR1 as PRHDT and CDR2 as FYEKMQ (reference sequence). Trimming cost V 5 bases and J 2 bases; bases outside gene matches: 5. The CDR3 runs 14 residues. The CDR3, as DNA: TGTGCCAGCAGCGCGGGACAGTTAAACTATGGCTACACCTTC. Its protein is CASSAGQLNYGYTF.

This clone appeared once. The CDR3 spells CASSQGDTSYEQYF. CDR3 coding DNA: TGTGCCAGCAGCCAAGGGGACACATCCTACGAGCAGTACTTC. This chain connects TRBV14 to TRBJ2-7; D perhaps matches TRBD1 (6 bases). The V gene lost 1 base and the J gene lost 1 base, with 8 bases spanning the gap. This CDR3 contains 14 residues. CDR1 SGHDN and CDR2 FVKESK come from the germline V gene.

This rearrangement joins TRBV6-6 to TRBJ2-4; 7 bases align to TRBD1. In germline, CDR1 is MNHNY, CDR2 SVGAGI (reference sequence). The CDR3 length is 18 residues. J lost 1 base, V lost 5 bases, and 14 bases had no gene match. The chain's CDR3 is CASSRQGSMSTAKNIQYF. CDR3 DNA: TGTGCCAGCAGTCGACAGGGAAGTATGAGTACGGCCAAAAACATTCAGTACTTC.

The chain combines TRBV6-5 with TRBJ2-7; no clear D. The CDR3 runs to 12 residues. Germline loops: CDR1 MNHEY, CDR2 SVGAGI. CDR3 sequence (DNA): TGTGGCATAAACTCTAACGGCTACGAGCAGTACTTC. Translation gives CGINSNGYEQYF.

This clone was seen once. The chain uses TRBV2 and TRBJ1-4; unclear D gene. This CDR3 has 13 amino acids. In germline, CDR1 is SNHLY, CDR2 FYNNEI. V lost 7 bases, J lost 2 bases, and 8 bases lay in between. CDR3 sequence (DNA): TGTGCCAGCAACCGGGAGACTAATGAAAAACTGTTTTTT. Its protein is CASNRETNEKLFF.

About this clone: Relative to the germline gene, one junction end is altered; a read error may explain this. V usage is TRBV5-6 and J usage is TRBJ1-2; TRBD1 agrees at 7 bases. CDR3 length equals 15 residues. Per the germline V gene, CDR1 is SGHDT and CDR2 is YYEEEE. The CDR3 sequence: CTSSLPGQTNYGYTF. The CDR3 DNA is TGTACCAGCAGCTTGCCGGGACAGACTAACTATGGCTACACCTTC.

This clone was detected once. The V call is TRBV2, the J call TRBJ1-1; 10 bases are shared with TRBD1. Germline V gene data show CDR1 as SNHLY and CDR2 as FYNNEI. The trim removed 8 bases at V and 0 bases at J, leaving 6 bases unmatched. CDR3 length: 15 residues. The CDR3 region is CASVRTGGMNTEAFF. The CDR3 region has the DNA TGTGCCAGCGTTAGGACAGGGGGAATGAACACTGAAGCTTTCTTT.

V usage is TRBV20-1 and J usage is TRBJ2-3; no firm D call. Germline assignment: CDR1 DFQATT and CDR2 SNEGSKA (reference sequence). V was clipped by 6 bases and J by 3 bases, with 7 bases between them. This CDR3 contains 11 residues. The DNA of the CDR3 is TGCAGTGCCCCTTTGACAGATACGCAGTATTTT. This encodes CSAPLTDTQYF.

V usage is TRBV7-8 and J usage is TRBJ2-3, with 7 bases aligning to TRBD2. The CDR3 contains 16 residues. Germline V gene sequence: CDR1 SGHVS, CDR2 FQNEAQ. Germline trimming cut 5 bases from V and 0 bases from J; bases unmatched to any gene: 8. In DNA, the CDR3 is TGTGCCAGCAGCCTCCGACTAGCCGCCAGCACAGATACGCAGTATTTT. Encoded protein: CASSLRLAASTDTQYF.

The rearrangement links TRBV7-6 to TRBJ2-5; TRBD1 agrees at 9 bases. CDR1 is SGHVS and CDR2 is FNYEAQ in the germline V gene. CDR3 length: 16 amino acids. Losses at the gene ends were 3 bases for V and 5 bases for J; bases not matched to a gene: 10. DNA for the CDR3: TGTGCCAGCAGCTTGACGCCGGGACAGGGCTGGGAGACCCAGTACTTC. Residues: CASSLTPGQGWETQYF.

The chain carries TRBV7-2 and TRBJ1-1; possible D gene TRBD1, 5 bases. The V end was cut by 1 base, the J end by 3 bases, with 12 bases between. The CDR3 is 15 amino acids. Germline V gene lookup returns CDR1 SGHTA and CDR2 FQGNSA. CDR3 residues: CASSLVGGRDTEAFF. CDR3 in DNA: TGTGCCAGCAGCTTAGTCGGGGGACGCGACACTGAAGCTTTCTTT. Variable domain in full (rest from reference TRBV7-2 and TRBJ1-1): GAGVSQSPSNKVTEKGKDVELRCDPISGHTALYWYRQSLGQGLEFLIYFQGNSAPDKSGLPSDRFSAERTGGSVSTLTIQRTQQEDSAVYLCASSLVGGRDTEAFFGQGTRLTVV.

The chain combines TRBV6-5 with TRBJ2-3, with 13 bases identical to TRBD2. Germline V gene data show CDR1 as MNHEY and CDR2 as SVGAGI. The ends lost 10 bases at V and 3 bases at J; junction bases unmatched: 7. The CDR3 length is 15 residues. CDR3 amino acids: CATGRTSGGTDTQYF. The CDR3 DNA sequence: TGTGCCACCGGGAGGACTAGCGGGGGTACAGATACGCAGTATTTT.

The chain uses TRBV14 and TRBJ1-2, with 8 positions matching TRBD1. The CDR3 covers 13 residues. V trimming: 4 bases; J trimming: 8 bases; junction bases outside the gene matches: 6. CDR1 is SGHDN and CDR2 is FVKESK in the germline V gene. CDR3 bases: TGTGCCAGCAGCCCGACAGGGGTCGGCGGCTACACCTTC. Translation: CASSPTGVGGYTF.

V gene TRBV30 combines with J gene TRBJ1-2, with D possibly matching TRBD1 (5 bases). Germline V gene sequence: CDR1 GTSNPN, CDR2 SVGIG (reference sequence). Trimming took 0 bases from V and 2 from J, leaving 16 bases between them. The CDR3 is 16 amino acids. This chain's CDR3 is CAWSVYGGAPNYGYTF. CDR3 DNA sequence: TGTGCCTGGAGTGTATACGGGGGAGCACCGAACTATGGCTACACCTTC.

The chain employs TRBV5-1 and TRBJ1-2; D unclear. The germline gives CDR1 SGHRS, CDR2 YFSETQ. The CDR3 is 12 residues long. Trimming pared 2 bases from V and 8 bases from J, leaving 10 bases between. DNA of the CDR3: TGCGCCAGCAGCTTCCAGGCAGAGGGCTACACCTTC. Translated: CASSFQAEGYTF. Variable domain in full (rest from reference TRBV5-1 and TRBJ1-2): KAGVTQTPRYLIKTRGQQVTLSCSPISGHRSVSWYQQTPGQGLQFLFEYFSETQRNKGNFPGRFSGRQFSNSRSEMNVSTLELGDSALYLCASSFQAEGYTFGSGTRLTVV.

V and J are TRBV12-3 or TRBV12-4 and TRBJ1-1; D unresolved. This CDR3 region has 12 residues. The ends were cut back, 5 bases at V and 8 bases at J, with 12 bases in the middle. The CDR3 sequence is CASSPNSREAFF. The DNA for the CDR3 is TGTGCCAGCAGTCCCAATTCGCGAGAAGCTTTCTTT.

The genes are TRBV11-2 and TRBJ1-1, with D maybe TRBD1 (5 bases). CDR3 length equals 19 residues. Germline V gives CDR1 SGHAT, CDR2 FQNNGV. The V end was cut by 4 bases, the J end by 1 base, with 25 bases between. CDR3 protein: CASSSRMKGIYEGNTEAFF. CDR3 DNA sequence: TGTGCCAGCAGCTCAAGGATGAAGGGGATATATGAAGGGAACACTGAAGCTTTCTTT.

The V gene is TRBV6-4, the J gene TRBJ2-3, with a tentative D call TRBD1 (6 bases). The CDR3 sequence is 13 residues long. V lost 4 bases and J lost 4, with 9 bases in between. Germline lookup yields CDR1 MRHNA and CDR2 SNTAGT. In DNA form, the CDR3 reads TGTGCCAGCAGTGTGGGGGCCGCAGATACGCAGTATTTT. Translated, it gives CASSVGAADTQYF.

The J gene is TRBJ1-1, the V gene TRBV27; D gene ambiguous. The CDR3 runs 13 residues. V lost 6 bases, J lost 6 bases, and 14 bases lay in between. Germline V gene sequence: CDR1 MNHEY, CDR2 SMNVEV (reference sequence). The CDR3 protein is CASRVAVLAEAFF. CDR3 coding DNA: TGTGCCAGCAGGGTAGCGGTTCTAGCTGAAGCTTTCTTT.

The DNA for the CDR3 is TGCGCCAGCAGGGACCCGGGCAGGGGACAAGACGAGCAGTACTTC. Its translation: CASRDPGRGQDEQYF. This chain links TRBV10-2 with TRBJ2-7, with D maybe TRBD1 (6 bases). Germline V gene sequence: CDR1 WSHSY, CDR2 SAAADI. This CDR3 has 15 residues. With 6 bases removed from V and 5 bases from J, the gap between germline ends came to 20 bases.

The chain employs TRBV7-8 and TRBJ2-2, with D possibly matching TRBD2 (6 bases). Trimming pared 3 bases from V and 0 bases from J, leaving 11 bases between. CDR1 and CDR2 (germline): SGHVS, FQNEAQ. The CDR3 runs 16 residues. CDR3 sequence: CASSFTGRTNTGELFF. For the CDR3, the DNA is TGTGCCAGCAGCTTTACCGGGAGAACGAACACCGGGGAGCTGTTTTTT.